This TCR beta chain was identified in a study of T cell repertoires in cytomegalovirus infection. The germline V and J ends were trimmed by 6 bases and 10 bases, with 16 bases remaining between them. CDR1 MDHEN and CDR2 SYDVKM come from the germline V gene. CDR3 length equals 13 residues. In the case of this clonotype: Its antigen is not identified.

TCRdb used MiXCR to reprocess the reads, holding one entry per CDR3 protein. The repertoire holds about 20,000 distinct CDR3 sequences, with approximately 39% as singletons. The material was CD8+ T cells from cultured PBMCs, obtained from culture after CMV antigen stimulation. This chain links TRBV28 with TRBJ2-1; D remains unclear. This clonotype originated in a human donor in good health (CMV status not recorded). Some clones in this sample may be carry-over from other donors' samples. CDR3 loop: CASSPPGLREQFF. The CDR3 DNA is TGTGCCAGCAGCCCACCGGGTCTCCGCGAGCAGTTCTTC.